The sequence of this T cell receptor beta chain was determined in a study of identical twins. This clonotype was observed at least ten times. Each CDR3 protein gets one entry after TCRdb re-called the 5' RACE reads with MiXCR. Among around 280,000 distinct CDR3 sequences, approximately 8% were seen once, and the ten largest hold over 2%. V was trimmed by 5 bases and J by 2 bases, leaving 16 bases between them. The CDR3 loop spans 15 amino acids. Germline CDR1 MNHEY, CDR2 SMNVEV (reference sequence). These data were likewise used in another study, on yellow fever vaccine responses in identical twins.

The sample consisted of memory (CD45RO+) T cells sorted from blood. This chain links TRBV27 with TRBJ2-7, with D possibly matching TRBD2 (6 bases). This clonotype was sampled from a woman aged 18-29 years in good health. CDR3 amino acids: CASSAGTEGTYEQYV. The CDR3 nucleotides read TGTGCCAGCAGTGCCGGGACTGAGGGGACCTACGAGCAGTACGTC.